This T cell receptor beta chain was observed in a study of shared clonotypes between healthy human individuals. Whole-study results and caveats: Lower generation probabilities were found for non-shared clonotypes than for those shared by all four donors. As a rule, naive subsets had a larger estimated richness than memory subsets.

Germline V gene data show CDR1 as MNHEY and CDR2 as SVGAGI. The CDR3 consists of 14 residues. Trimming shortened V by 0 bases and J by 5 bases, and 10 bases separated the two germline ends. This clone was picked up one time. The antigen is unknown. Other nucleotide sequences from this sample produce the same CDR3. DNA at 150 to 250 ng, roughly 30,000 T cell genomes, went into sorted-subset replicate PCRs. Profiling relied on immunoSEQ multiplex PCR, and the TCRdb table lists in-frame clones only, not all of them. The table shows approximately 2.4 million clones, with under 97% occurring only once. Every one of the donors was a Caucasian adult that lived in Nashville, Tennessee.

Sequencing was done on a sample of naive CD4+ T cells sorted from blood. As to subset: CD45RA+ positively selected. The rearrangement uses TRBV6-5 and TRBJ1-2; D is possibly TRBD1 (5 bases). This sequence originates from a young man in good health. The CDR3 loop is CASSYSSGGYGYTF. CDR3 sequence (DNA): TGTGCCAGCAGTTACTCGAGTGGGGGATATGGCTACACCTTC.